This T cell receptor (beta chain) derives from a study of blood T cells in healthy people across ages. Turning to the study itself: Every two T cells gave about one barcoded beta molecule via template switching.

The CDR3 is 12 residues long. From germline, CDR1 is SEHNR and CDR2 FQNEAQ (reference sequence). The authors ran a second PCR of roughly 7 to 11 cycles using a sample-barcoded 5' primer and a J-beta primer mix. TCRdb re-called the 5' RACE reads through MiXCR, storing one row per CDR3 protein. The sample has 750,000 or so distinct CDR3 sequences, roughly 25% seen once. For this clonotype: This may arise from a read error, as a much more abundant clone is one base away.

These data are also associated with another study on T cells of mothers and their children. That study adds: There were over 9.5 million TCR beta CDR3 reads from each mother and several million from each child.

The sequence came from a boy aged 5-17 years in good health. This chain connects TRBV7-9 to TRBJ2-5, with D unclear. The DNA end lines up better with TRBJ2-1; the J call may be wrong. The sample taken for sequencing was blood. CDR3 sequence reads: CASSFVSNEQFF. CDR3 sequence (DNA): TGTGCCAGCAGCTTTGTTTCCAATGAGCAGTTCTTC.